This T cell receptor beta chain was obtained from a study of blood T cell repertoires in COVID-19. On the study more broadly: Sites in the United States, Italy and Spain provided acute and convalescent COVID-19 samples. PBMCs, B-cell-depleted T cells, or T cells provided the cDNA or gDNA that made up the material.

Germline CDR1 reads SGHRS; CDR2 reads YFSETQ. This CDR3 is built from 14 residues. V dropped 1 base and J dropped 8 bases, with 12 bases sitting between them. Study processing details: Amplification of reference gene primers provided the estimated nucleated cell counts. The repertoire was sequenced with immunoSEQ multiplex PCR; TCRdb's copy has only in-frame clones and lacks some. V, J and clone size are those of that table, while D and trimming were read from the DNA. The sample contains 80,000 to 100,000 clones, 80% of which appear only once. The genes are TRBV5-1 and TRBJ1-4; D call uncertain. This TCR came from a human donor in a cohort sampled during active COVID-19. Sequenced: peripheral blood. For the CDR3, the DNA is TGCGCCAGCAGCTTGTTAAACCCGGGAGAAAAACTGTTTTTT. It codes for CASSLLNPGEKLFF.